One and the same sample provided the 4 T cell receptor beta chains below, sequenced in a study of CD8 T cells in ankylosing spondylitis. Via MiXCR, TCRdb re-called the 5' RACE reads, giving one row per CDR3 protein. The data show 150,000 to 200,000 distinct CDR3 sequences, with 9.5% to 13% seen just once and almost 30% held by the top ten. The sample comprised blood, either unsorted or a sorted T cell fraction (not recorded which). The receptors come from a male donor with ankylosing spondylitis or in good health (not recorded which).

The rearrangement joins TRBV20-1 to TRBJ1-1; TRBD1 is a possible D gene (6 bases). CDR1 and CDR2 from the germline V gene are DFQATT and SNEGSKA (reference sequence). The CDR3 totals 16 residues. V gave up 0 bases and J gave up 4 bases, with 18 bases separating them. The CDR3 coding sequence is TGCAGTGCTAGAGATCCCCAGGGGCCTTTGGGCACTGAAGCTTTCTTT. Translation gives CSARDPQGPLGTEAFF.

This clonotype was detected ten times or more. The J gene is TRBJ1-2, the V gene TRBV12-3 or TRBV12-4; unclear D gene. V gave up 4 bases and J gave up 8 bases, with 17 bases separating them. The CDR3 is 14 residues long. The CDR3 spells CASSSPGLISGYTF. For the CDR3, the DNA is TGTGCCAGCAGTTCTCCGGGTCTAATATCGGGCTACACCTTC.

At least ten counts were recorded for this clonotype. The genes are TRBV4-1 and TRBJ2-3; 11 bases are a match to TRBD2. Germline V gives CDR1 MGHRA, CDR2 YSYEKL. J was trimmed by 1 base and V by 1 base; bases with no gene match: 1. The length of the CDR3 is 16 residues. The DNA for the CDR3 is TGCGCCAGCAGCCAAGTACTAGCGGGAGGCACAGATACGCAGTATTTT. Amino acid sequence: CASSQVLAGGTDTQYF.

This clonotype was seen ten or more times. Here the CDR3 reads CASSTADYNEQFF. The CDR3 DNA reads TGCGCCAGCAGCACTGCTGACTACAATGAGCAGTTCTTC. The chain has TRBV5-1 and TRBJ2-1; D uncertain. This CDR3 is built from 13 residues. V lost 4 bases to trimming and J lost 3 bases, with 8 bases between them. Germline V gene lookup returns CDR1 SGHRS and CDR2 YFSETQ.